This TCR beta chain comes out of a study of shared clonotypes between healthy human individuals. Study observations and caveats: It was the few donors that limited the genetic and exposure-history diversity represented.

About this clone itself: Its antigen is currently unknown.

Naive CD8 isolation took CD45RO-negative cells positively selected for CCR7 and excluded terminally differentiated effector memory CD45RA+ cells. The donors were adults (healthy and HIV-negative) with no recent acute infections or vaccinations. Replicate sorted-subset PCRs were loaded with around 220 ng DNA, 31,000 or so T cell genomes. Some clones are missing from TCRdb's copy, which holds only in-frame ones; the method was immunoSEQ multiplex PCR. The repertoire holds more than 2 million clones, around 93% seen once, with more than 1.5% in the top ten. The V end lost 3 bases, the J end lost 1 base, and 8 bases lay between the germline ends. This CDR3 is 14 amino acids long. The V gene's germline CDR1 is SGHDT and CDR2 YYEEEE.

The V and J genes are TRBV5-6 and TRBJ1-3, with a possible D match to TRBD1 (5 bases). The sample comprised naive CD8+ T cells from PBMCs. The TCR sequence derives from a man between 18 and 35 years old in good health. Some clones in this sample may be carry-over from other donors' samples. CDR3 nucleotides: TGTGCCAGCAGCTGGGGGAAATCTGGAAACACCATATATTTT. It translates to CASSWGKSGNTIYF.